The 10 T cell receptor beta chains reported below all come from one sample, sequenced in a study of technical replicates of blood from a handful of donors. Profiled with immunoSEQ multiplex PCR; TCRdb holds only in-frame clones, not every one. There are 45,000 to 65,000 clones in the sample; less than 95% occur only once, and around 0.2% lies in the top ten. Sequencing was done on a sample of T cells isolated from PBMCs. These receptors came from a human donor in good health.

This clone was detected only once. The chain employs TRBV9 and TRBJ2-1; a possible D gene is TRBD2 (6 bases). V shed 2 bases and J shed 1 base, with 7 bases lying between them. This CDR3 is built from 14 residues. Germline V gene data show CDR1 as SGDLS and CDR2 as YYNGEE. Written as DNA, the CDR3 is TGTGCCAGCAGCGTGGGAGGATCCTACAATGAGCAGTTCTTC. Residues: CASSVGGSYNEQFF.

V and J are TRBV9 and TRBJ2-3; 7 bases map to TRBD2. The trim removed 3 bases at V and 3 bases at J, leaving 7 bases unmatched. Germline CDR1 is SGDLS and CDR2 is YYNGEE. The CDR3 sequence is 15 residues long. The CDR3 DNA follows: TGTGCCAGCAGCGCCAGCGGGGTGTTTACAGATACGCAGTATTTT. Amino acid sequence: CASSASGVFTDTQYF.

V and J are TRBV28 and TRBJ2-2; 8 nucleotides match TRBD2. The CDR3 consists of 16 residues. The V gene end was trimmed by 5 bases and the J gene end by 3 bases; junction bases not matched to a gene: 8. CDR1 and CDR2 (germline): MDHEN, SYDVKM. As DNA, the CDR3 is TGTGCCAGCAGTCTTACTAGCGGCCTTTACACCGGGGAGCTGTTTTTT. Residues: CASSLTSGLYTGELFF.

V usage is TRBV7-6 and J usage is TRBJ1-4; possibly TRBD1 for D (5 bases). Germline CDR1 is SGHVS and CDR2 is FNYEAQ. The CDR3 is 14 amino acids. V was cut by 2 bases and J by 10 bases, with 14 bases left in between. The CDR3: CASSLSADGGKLFF. The CDR3 bases are TGTGCCAGCAGCTTATCGGCTGACGGGGGAAAACTGTTTTTT.

The V and J genes are TRBV29-1 and TRBJ2-7, with TRBD2 matching over 7 bases. Per the germline V gene, CDR1 is SQVTM and CDR2 is ANQGSEA. The CDR3 spans 13 residues. J was trimmed by 2 bases and V by 4 bases; bases with no gene match: 5. The CDR3 region is CSVVGLEAYEQYF. In DNA form, the CDR3 reads TGCAGCGTTGTCGGACTAGAAGCCTACGAGCAGTACTTC.

The rearrangement joins TRBV7-6 to TRBJ2-1; 8 bases match TRBD1. CDR3 size: 16 residues. The germline V gene encodes CDR1 SGHVS and CDR2 FNYEAQ. Trimming took 1 base from V and 2 from J; bases not matched to a gene: 4. CDR3 coding DNA: TGTGCCAGCAGCTTAGGACAGGGGTTCCCCTACAATGAGCAGTTCTTC. It yields the protein CASSLGQGFPYNEQFF.

The chain recombines TRBV29-1 with TRBJ2-3, with no clear D. Germline V lookup: CDR1 SQVTM, CDR2 ANQGSEA. The germline V and J ends were trimmed by 4 bases and 6 bases, with 8 bases remaining between them. This CDR3 comprises 11 residues. The CDR3 is CSVAPRDTQYF. The CDR3 nucleotides read TGCAGCGTTGCCCCACGGGATACGCAGTATTTT.

The V gene is TRBV5-1, the J gene TRBJ2-5; 9 bases line up with TRBD2. The germline V gene has CDR1 SGHRS and CDR2 YFSETQ. V trimming: 5 bases; J trimming: 4 bases; junction bases outside the gene matches: 12. The CDR3 is 16 amino acids. In DNA form, the CDR3 reads TGCGCCAGCAGGACCGGGGGACTAGCTTCTCGAGAGACCCAGTACTTC. It encodes CASRTGGLASRETQYF. Full variable domain (missing parts from reference TRBV5-1 and TRBJ2-5): KAGVTQTPRYLIKTRGQQVTLSCSPISGHRSVSWYQQTPGQGLQFLFEYFSETQRNKGNFPGRFSGRQFSNSRSEMNVSTLELGDSALYLCASRTGGLASRETQYFGPGTRLLVL.

The chain couples TRBV5-4 to TRBJ1-4, with a possible D match to TRBD1 (5 bases). The V and J ends lost 1 base and 7 bases respectively, with 17 bases between them. The CDR3 runs 16 residues. Germline-derived CDR1 and CDR2 are SGHNT and YYREEE (reference sequence). CDR3: CASSLYQDRGGEKLFF. CDR3 sequence (DNA): TGTGCCAGCAGCTTGTACCAGGACCGGGGGGGTGAAAAACTGTTTTTT.

The chain carries TRBV7-6 and TRBJ1-2; the match to TRBD1 covers 9 bases. Germline V lookup: CDR1 SGHVS, CDR2 FNYEAQ. V lost 5 bases to trimming and J lost 6 bases; unmatched junction nucleotides: 4. The CDR3 spans 13 residues. The CDR3 reads CASSAQGADGYTF. In DNA form, the CDR3 reads TGTGCCAGCAGCGCACAGGGGGCGGATGGCTACACCTTC.